This entry concerns a single T cell receptor (beta chain). The sample originates from a study of glioma-infiltrating T cells after dendritic cell vaccination. Study details: Dendritic cells derived from monocytes and pulsed with autologous tumor lysate formed the vaccine.

Time point indicated: after dendritic cell vaccination, including at tumor progression/relapse. Germline CDR1 is SGHDT and CDR2 is YYEEEE. This CDR3 is built from 13 residues. V was pared by 0 bases and J by 6 bases, with 9 bases between. Only in-frame clones appear in the TCRdb table, and some are missing; sequencing was by immunoSEQ multiplex PCR. Among around 78,000 clones listed, around 87% were seen once. The chain combines TRBV5-6 with TRBJ1-1; perhaps TRBD1 as D (5 bases). The source material was blood, sampled after dendritic cell vaccination. The TCR comes from a human donor with glioblastoma. CDR3 in amino acids: CASSLVGGAEAFF. CDR3 DNA: TGTGCCAGCAGCTTGGTGGGGGGGGCTGAAGCTTTCTTT.